This TCR beta chain is drawn from a study of PD-1 blockade in classical Hodgkin lymphoma. Study as a whole: Every 2 weeks, patients got 3 mg/kg intravenous nivolumab.

Turning to this clone: Antigen unknown.

This table comes from immunoSEQ multiplex PCR, and its TCRdb copy is limited to in-frame clones, with some not included. The repertoire holds roughly 100,000 clones, around 90% seen once, with around 17% in the top ten. Germline CDR1 SGHRS, CDR2 YFSETQ. The CDR3 contains 14 residues. The V and J ends lost 4 bases and 5 bases, in that order; junction bases with no gene match: 6. This sample's time point: cycle 4 day 1 (C4D1), after six to seven weeks of nivolumab. Relapse was seen in all patients after autologous stem cell transplantation, and brentuximab vedotin exposure was variable. Broader study findings: Any patient who commenced nivolumab under 1 year after ASCT was excluded.

This TCR derives from a human donor with classical Hodgkin lymphoma. The input for sequencing was peripheral blood mononuclear cells (PBMCs), taken before the fourth cycle of nivolumab. The chain uses TRBV5-1 and TRBJ2-4; TRBD2 agrees at 7 bases. For the CDR3, the DNA is TGCGCCAGCAGCCTGATTAGCGGGCAAAACATTCAGTACTTC. Translated: CASSLISGQNIQYF.